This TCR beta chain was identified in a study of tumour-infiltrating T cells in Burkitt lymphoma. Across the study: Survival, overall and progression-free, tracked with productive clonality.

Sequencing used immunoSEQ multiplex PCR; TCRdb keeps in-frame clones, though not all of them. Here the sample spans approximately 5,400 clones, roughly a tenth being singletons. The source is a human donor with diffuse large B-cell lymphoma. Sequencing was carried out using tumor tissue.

The CDR3 DNA reads as TGCGCCAGCAGCCCCGGAGGTCGGGGGGTAGGTCCCTACGAGCAGTACTTC. This translates into CASSPGGRGVGPYEQYF. The chain has TRBV4-1 and TRBJ2-7; 7 bases map to TRBD2. V lost 4 bases, J lost 2 bases, and 14 bases stayed unmatched. CDR1 is MGHRA and CDR2 is YSYEKL in the germline V gene. The CDR3 covers 17 residues.